This T cell receptor (beta chain) was recorded in a study of tumor and adjacent non-tumor tissue in lung cancer. Turning to the study itself: Histology: about 13 adenocarcinoma, a couple of squamous cell carcinoma, 1 small cell lung cancer.

This sample's RNA came from whole unsorted tissue. Overall study results and limits: Tumor TCR diversity, when higher, was linked to shorter survival.

TCRbeta libraries were built with three rounds of nested PCR, modified from ARM-PCR. TCRdb called the multiplex PCR reads again in MiXCR, with one record for every CDR3 protein. The data contain under 250,000 distinct CDR3 sequences, 71% of them singletons. As concerns this clonotype: What it binds is not known.

The CDR3 extends over 15 amino acids. Trimming shortened V by 4 bases and J by 4 bases, and 18 bases separated the two germline ends. Germline values: CDR1 DFQATT, CDR2 SNEGSKA (reference sequence). This sequence originates from a man aged 60-69 years with non-small cell lung cancer. The chain has TRBV20-1 and TRBJ2-3, with D perhaps TRBD2 (6 bases). Sample: lung tumor tissue. CDR3 region: CSANSPGGRSDTQYF. The CDR3 nucleotides read TGCAGTGCTAATTCTCCTGGTGGGAGGTCAGATACGCAGTATTTT.